Listed below are T cell receptor beta chains from one sample, sequenced in a study of blood T cell repertoires in COVID-19. Some clones are missing from TCRdb's copy, which holds only in-frame ones; the method was immunoSEQ multiplex PCR. The sample consists of about 83,000 clones, around 84% of them appearing once. The material sequenced was peripheral blood. The receptors come from a man older than 75 with active or convalescent COVID-19. The CDR3 runs from the conserved cysteine through the conserved F or W. The D gene is left open where the match is weak. Only some rows state a clone size, as once, few, many or a class for expanded clones.

V,D,size,J,DNA,CDR3
TRBV5-4,.,once,TRBJ1-1,TGTGCCAGCAGCGGGAAGACAGGCTTGAACACTGAAGCTTTCTTT,CASSGKTGLNTEAFF
TRBV6-6,TRBD2,.,TRBJ2-5,TGTGCCAGCAAGGCTAGCGGGTACCAAGAGACCCAGTACTTC,CASKASGYQETQYF
TRBV24-1,.,.,TRBJ1-5,TGTGCCACCAGTGACCCGGCGGGAGAGCCCCAGCATTTT,CATSDPAGEPQHF
TRBV5-1,TRBD1,.,TRBJ2-3,TGCGCCAGCAGCGCACAGGGGGCACGAGATACGCAGTATTTT,CASSAQGARDTQYF
TRBV5-1,TRBD1,.,TRBJ1-1,TGCGCCAGCAGCTCCACCGGGACAGGGTACACTGAAGCTTTCTTT,CASSSTGTGYTEAFF
TRBV19,.,.,TRBJ1-5,TGTGCCAGTTCGGGTAGCAATCAGCCCCAGCATTTT,CASSGSNQPQHF
TRBV5-1,.,.,TRBJ1-5,TGCGCCAGCAGCTTGGGAGGCGGCAATCAGCCCCAGCATTTT,CASSLGGGNQPQHF
TRBV5-1,.,.,TRBJ1-1,TGCGCCAGCAGCGGGACACAGGGTAACACTGAAGCTTTCTTT,CASSGTQGNTEAFF
TRBV19,.,.,TRBJ1-3,TGTGCCAGTAGTCTCAGGGGTGGTGGAAACACCATATATTTT,CASSLRGGGNTIYF
TRBV28,TRBD1,.,TRBJ1-2,TGTGCCAGCAGTTCAAAGGGACAGAACTATGGCTACACCTTC,CASSSKGQNYGYTF
TRBV30,TRBD2,once,TRBJ2-2,TGTGCCTGGAGTCCGACCCCACTAGCGGGAGTAACCGGGGAGCTGTTTTTT,CAWSPTPLAGVTGELFF
TRBV24-1,.,.,TRBJ1-1,TGTGCCACCAGTGAGGGCACCGGCACTGAAGCTTTCTTT,CATSEGTGTEAFF